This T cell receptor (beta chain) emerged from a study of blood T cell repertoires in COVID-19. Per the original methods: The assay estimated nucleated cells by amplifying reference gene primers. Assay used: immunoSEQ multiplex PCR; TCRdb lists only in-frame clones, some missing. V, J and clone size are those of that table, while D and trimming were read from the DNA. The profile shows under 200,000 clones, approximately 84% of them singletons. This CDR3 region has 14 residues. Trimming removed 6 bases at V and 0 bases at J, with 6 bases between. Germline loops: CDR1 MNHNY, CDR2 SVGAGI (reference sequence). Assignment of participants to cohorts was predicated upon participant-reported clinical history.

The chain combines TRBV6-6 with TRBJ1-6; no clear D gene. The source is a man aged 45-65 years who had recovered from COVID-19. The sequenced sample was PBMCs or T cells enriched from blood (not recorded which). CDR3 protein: CASSPSSYNSPLHF. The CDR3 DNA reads TGTGCCAGCAGCCCCAGCTCCTATAATTCACCCCTCCACTTT.